This T cell receptor beta chain is drawn from a study of sequential checkpoint blockade in melanoma. CDR1 and CDR2 from the germline V gene are MNHEY and SVGAGI. The CDR3 is made up of 14 amino acids. Deletions cut 6 bases from V and 4 bases from J, with 13 bases between. Treatment reported: randomized to nivolumab then ipilimumab (arm A) or the reverse (arm B). This clone was counted a few times. Sequencing used immunoSEQ multiplex PCR; TCRdb keeps in-frame clones, though not all of them. The data show around 20,000 clones, about 50% seen once. This TCR derives from a human donor with melanoma. The specimen was CD8+ T cells sorted from blood (inferred from file names), collected from a patient given nivolumab and ipilimumab in sequence. The genes are TRBV6-5 and TRBJ2-1; weak D call: TRBD1 (7 bases). CDR3 nucleotides: TGTGCCAGCAGCCCGACAGGGAGGTACAATGAGCAGTTCTTC. Its translation: CASSPTGRYNEQFF.